A selection of T cell receptor beta chains follows, all from one sample in a study of blood T cell repertoires in COVID-19. Profiling relied on immunoSEQ multiplex PCR, and the TCRdb table lists in-frame clones only, not all of them. The sample carries 140,000 to 150,000 clones, 87% recorded once. Sequencing input: peripheral blood. The receptors were sampled from a man in his forties or fifties who had recovered from COVID-19. Each CDR3 is given with its conserved first and last residue. Fields, in order: V gene, D gene, J gene, CDR3 protein. A D gene is named only where the DNA matches it firmly.

V gene: TRBV5-1
D gene: TRBD2
J gene: TRBJ2-5
CDR3 protein: CASSFGGGQETQYF

V gene: TRBV5-1
D gene: TRBD2
J gene: TRBJ2-1
CDR3 protein: CASSLDLNSGVYDEQFF

V gene: TRBV6-6
D gene: .
J gene: TRBJ2-7
CDR3 protein: CASSYKGEAYEQYF

V gene: TRBV9
D gene: .
J gene: TRBJ1-2
CDR3 protein: CASSSGRNYGYTF

V gene: TRBV6-5
D gene: .
J gene: TRBJ1-6
CDR3 protein: CASSSRGSYNSPLHF

V gene: TRBV12-3/TRBV12-4
D gene: .
J gene: TRBJ1-2
CDR3 protein: CASSFAANYGYTF

V gene: TRBV6-4
D gene: TRBD1
J gene: TRBJ1-1
CDR3 protein: CASSESWDRGTEAFF

V gene: TRBV6-6
D gene: .
J gene: TRBJ1-2
CDR3 protein: CASSYSNAGTNYGYTF

V gene: TRBV5-1
D gene: .
J gene: TRBJ2-2
CDR3 protein: CASSLDSGLLFSRHTGELFF

V gene: TRBV4-2
D gene: TRBD1
J gene: TRBJ2-7
CDR3 protein: CASSQRDRGNYEQYF

V gene: TRBV19
D gene: TRBD2
J gene: TRBJ2-7
CDR3 protein: CASSERDGLDEQYF

V gene: TRBV4-1
D gene: TRBD1
J gene: TRBJ1-5
CDR3 protein: CASSRQGSQPQHF

V gene: TRBV19
D gene: .
J gene: TRBJ1-6
CDR3 protein: CASSDSNSPLHF

V gene: TRBV7-8
D gene: TRBD2
J gene: TRBJ2-7
CDR3 protein: CASSLVRASGSYEQYF

V gene: TRBV5-1
D gene: .
J gene: TRBJ2-3
CDR3 protein: CASTIGGSQQTQYF

V gene: TRBV5-6
D gene: TRBD2
J gene: TRBJ2-3
CDR3 protein: CASSILAGERDTQYF

V gene: TRBV18
D gene: TRBD1
J gene: TRBJ1-1
CDR3 protein: CASSQGANTEAFF

V gene: TRBV9
D gene: .
J gene: TRBJ2-2
CDR3 protein: CASSAYTGELFF

V gene: TRBV27
D gene: TRBD1
J gene: TRBJ1-6
CDR3 protein: CASSLGQGYSPLHF

V gene: TRBV5-4
D gene: TRBD1
J gene: TRBJ2-5
CDR3 protein: CASRSGQGAPPGETQYF

V gene: TRBV6-6
D gene: .
J gene: TRBJ1-1
CDR3 protein: CASSYGVEAFF

V gene: TRBV11-3
D gene: .
J gene: TRBJ2-2
CDR3 protein: CASSSSKTGELFF

V gene: TRBV19
D gene: .
J gene: TRBJ1-1
CDR3 protein: CASSAGLNTEAFF

V gene: TRBV19
D gene: TRBD2
J gene: TRBJ2-2
CDR3 protein: CASSIRTSGTNTGELFF

V gene: TRBV19
D gene: TRBD2
J gene: TRBJ2-3
CDR3 protein: CASSSLAGGIDTQYF

V gene: TRBV2
D gene: .
J gene: TRBJ2-6
CDR3 protein: CASSESGFTSGANVLTF

V gene: TRBV4-1
D gene: TRBD2
J gene: TRBJ2-1
CDR3 protein: CASSQGGGYNEQFF

V gene: TRBV6-2/TRBV6-3
D gene: .
J gene: TRBJ2-7
CDR3 protein: CASSSYVSSYEQYF

V gene: TRBV19
D gene: TRBD2
J gene: TRBJ2-1
CDR3 protein: CASSQRGVYNEQFF

V gene: TRBV7-5
D gene: .
J gene: TRBJ2-2
CDR3 protein: CARSLGTSGGAGELFF

V gene: TRBV7-9
D gene: .
J gene: TRBJ1-3
CDR3 protein: CASSLGAGTLSGNTIYF

V gene: TRBV4-2
D gene: .
J gene: TRBJ1-2
CDR3 protein: CASSQEGPGVYGYTF

V gene: TRBV9
D gene: TRBD1
J gene: TRBJ2-3
CDR3 protein: CASSDHRGTGADTQYF

V gene: TRBV5-6
D gene: .
J gene: TRBJ2-7
CDR3 protein: CASSRQQLQYF

V gene: TRBV7-2
D gene: .
J gene: TRBJ2-7
CDR3 protein: CASSTTGLGSAVEQYF

V gene: TRBV11-3
D gene: TRBD1
J gene: TRBJ2-2
CDR3 protein: CASSLEDRLNTGELFF

V gene: TRBV9
D gene: .
J gene: TRBJ1-6
CDR3 protein: CASSVGGSYNSPLHF

V gene: TRBV10-3
D gene: .
J gene: TRBJ2-7
CDR3 protein: CAISRSYEQYF

V gene: TRBV3-1/TRBV3-2
D gene: .
J gene: TRBJ2-5
CDR3 protein: CASSLLDFQETQYF

V gene: TRBV5-1
D gene: TRBD2
J gene: TRBJ2-3
CDR3 protein: CASSLSGAGGNTDTQYF

V gene: TRBV5-6
D gene: .
J gene: TRBJ1-1
CDR3 protein: CASSLASGAKAFF

V gene: TRBV4-3
D gene: .
J gene: TRBJ1-4
CDR3 protein: CASSQDGLSVSYQGTNEKLFF

V gene: TRBV4-3
D gene: TRBD1
J gene: TRBJ2-2
CDR3 protein: CASSQWTGIHTGELFF

V gene: TRBV7-6
D gene: TRBD1
J gene: TRBJ2-7
CDR3 protein: CASSLDRVTSYEQYF

V gene: TRBV4-1
D gene: .
J gene: TRBJ2-6
CDR3 protein: CASSQDFLSGANVLTF

V gene: TRBV15
D gene: .
J gene: TRBJ2-3
CDR3 protein: CATSQGGTDTQYF

V gene: TRBV7-9
D gene: .
J gene: TRBJ1-1
CDR3 protein: CASSLVGGVNTEAFF

V gene: TRBV27
D gene: TRBD1
J gene: TRBJ2-6
CDR3 protein: CASSWTGYSGANVLTF

V gene: TRBV9
D gene: TRBD1
J gene: TRBJ2-3
CDR3 protein: CASSAPEGQVSADTQYF

V gene: TRBV5-6
D gene: TRBD2
J gene: TRBJ2-1
CDR3 protein: CASSLAGSPYNEQFF

V gene: TRBV1
D gene: .
J gene: TRBJ2-7
CDR3 protein: CTSSQDRVGLSFYEQYF